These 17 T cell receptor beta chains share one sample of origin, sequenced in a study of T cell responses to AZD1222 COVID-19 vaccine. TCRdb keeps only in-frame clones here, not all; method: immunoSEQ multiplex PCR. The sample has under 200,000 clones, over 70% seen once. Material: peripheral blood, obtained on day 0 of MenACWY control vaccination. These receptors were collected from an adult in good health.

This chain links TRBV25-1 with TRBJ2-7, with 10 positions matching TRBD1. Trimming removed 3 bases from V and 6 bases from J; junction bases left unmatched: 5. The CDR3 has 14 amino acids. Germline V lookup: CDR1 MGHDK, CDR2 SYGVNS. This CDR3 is CASSEFGQGGEQYF. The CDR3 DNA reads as TGTGCCAGCAGTGAGTTCGGACAGGGGGGCGAGCAGTACTTC.

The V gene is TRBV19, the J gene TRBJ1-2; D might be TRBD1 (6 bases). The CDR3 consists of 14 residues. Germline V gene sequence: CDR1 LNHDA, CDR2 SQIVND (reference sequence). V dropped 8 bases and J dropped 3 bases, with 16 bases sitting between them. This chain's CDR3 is CASCQTPGDYGYTF. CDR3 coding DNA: TGTGCCAGTTGCCAGACCCCAGGGGACTATGGCTACACCTTC.

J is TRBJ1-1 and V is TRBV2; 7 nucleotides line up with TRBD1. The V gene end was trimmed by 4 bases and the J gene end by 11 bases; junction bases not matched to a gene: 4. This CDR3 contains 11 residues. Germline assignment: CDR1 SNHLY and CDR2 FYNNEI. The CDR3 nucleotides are TGTGCCAGCAGTGCTGACAGGGCCGCTTTCTTT. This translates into CASSADRAAFF.

This chain's CDR3 is CASSLRESSYEQYF. In DNA form, the CDR3 reads TGTGCCAGCAGCTTAAGGGAGAGCTCCTACGAGCAGTACTTC. The chain employs TRBV7-9 and TRBJ2-7; D may be TRBD2 (5 bases). The CDR3 length is 14 residues. The V end was cut by 2 bases, the J end by 0 bases, with 8 bases between. CDR1 SEHNR and CDR2 FQNEAQ come from the germline V gene (reference sequence).

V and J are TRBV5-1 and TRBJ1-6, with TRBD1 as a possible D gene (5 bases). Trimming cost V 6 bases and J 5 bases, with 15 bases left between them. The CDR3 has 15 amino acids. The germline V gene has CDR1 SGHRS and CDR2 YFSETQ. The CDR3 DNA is TGCGCCAGCACCCTTGCGGACACCGATAATTCACCCCTCCACTTT. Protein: CASTLADTDNSPLHF.

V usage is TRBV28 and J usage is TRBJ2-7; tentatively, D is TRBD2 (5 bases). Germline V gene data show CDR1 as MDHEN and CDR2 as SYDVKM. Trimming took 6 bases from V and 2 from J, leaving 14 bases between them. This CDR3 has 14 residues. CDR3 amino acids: CASRRVGGTYEQYF. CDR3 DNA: TGTGCCAGCAGGAGGGTAGGCGGAACCTACGAGCAGTACTTC.

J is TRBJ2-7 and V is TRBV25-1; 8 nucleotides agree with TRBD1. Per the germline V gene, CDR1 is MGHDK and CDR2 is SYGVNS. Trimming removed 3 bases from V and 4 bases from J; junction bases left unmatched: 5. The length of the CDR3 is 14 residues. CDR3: CASSDTGGAYEQYF. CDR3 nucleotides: TGTGCCAGCAGTGATACAGGGGGAGCATACGAGCAGTACTTC.

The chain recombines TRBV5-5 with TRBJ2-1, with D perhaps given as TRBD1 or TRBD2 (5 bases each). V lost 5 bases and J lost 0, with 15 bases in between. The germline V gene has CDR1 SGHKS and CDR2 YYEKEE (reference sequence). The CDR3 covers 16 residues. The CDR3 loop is CASSSGTLSSYNEQFF. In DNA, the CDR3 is TGTGCCAGCAGTTCCGGGACCCTCAGCTCCTACAATGAGCAGTTCTTC.

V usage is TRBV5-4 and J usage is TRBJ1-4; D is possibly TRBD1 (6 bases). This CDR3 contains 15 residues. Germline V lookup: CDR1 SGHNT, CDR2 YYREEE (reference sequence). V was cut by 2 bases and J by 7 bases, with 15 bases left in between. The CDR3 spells CASSLGQSGGEKLFF. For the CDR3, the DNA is TGTGCCAGCAGCTTAGGACAGTCCGGGGGTGAAAAACTGTTTTTT.

The CDR3 reads CASSVRLAADTQYF. The DNA of the CDR3 is TGCGCCAGCAGCGTAAGGCTAGCCGCAGATACGCAGTATTTT. The chain recombines TRBV4-3 with TRBJ2-3, with a possible D match to TRBD2 (5 bases). The CDR3 is 14 amino acids. Per the germline V gene, CDR1 is LGHNA and CDR2 is YSLEER. Trimming pared 5 bases from V and 4 bases from J, leaving 13 bases between.

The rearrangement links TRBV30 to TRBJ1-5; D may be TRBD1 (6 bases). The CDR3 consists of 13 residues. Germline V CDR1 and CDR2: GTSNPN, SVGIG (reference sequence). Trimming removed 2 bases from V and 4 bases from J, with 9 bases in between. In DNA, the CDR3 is TGTGCCTGGAGTCGACAGGAAAATCAGCCCCAGCATTTT. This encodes CAWSRQENQPQHF. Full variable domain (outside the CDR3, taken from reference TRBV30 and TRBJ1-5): SQTIHQWPATLVQPVGSPLSLECTVEGTSNPNLYWYRQAAGRGLQLLFYSVGIGQISSEVPQNLSASRPQDRQFILSSKKLLLSDSGFYLCAWSRQENQPQHFGDGTRLSIL.

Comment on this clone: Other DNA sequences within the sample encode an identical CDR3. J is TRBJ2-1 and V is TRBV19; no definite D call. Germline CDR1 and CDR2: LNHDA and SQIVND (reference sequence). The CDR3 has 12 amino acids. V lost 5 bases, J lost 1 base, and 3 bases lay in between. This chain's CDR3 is CASSPSYNEQFF. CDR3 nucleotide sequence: TGTGCCAGTAGTCCGTCCTACAATGAGCAGTTCTTC.

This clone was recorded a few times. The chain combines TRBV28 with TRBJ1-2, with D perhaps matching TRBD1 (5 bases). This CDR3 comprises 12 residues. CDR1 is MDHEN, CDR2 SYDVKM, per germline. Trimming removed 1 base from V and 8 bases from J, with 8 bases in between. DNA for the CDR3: TGTGCCAGCAGTTTATCGAGGGACGGCTACACCTTC. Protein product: CASSLSRDGYTF.

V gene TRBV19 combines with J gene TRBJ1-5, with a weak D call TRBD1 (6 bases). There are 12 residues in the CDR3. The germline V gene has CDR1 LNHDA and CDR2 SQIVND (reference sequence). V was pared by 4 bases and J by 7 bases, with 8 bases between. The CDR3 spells CASSTGGQPQHF. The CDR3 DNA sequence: TGTGCCAGTAGTACCGGGGGCCAGCCCCAGCATTTT.

The CDR3, as DNA: TGTGCCAGCAGTTTATTGGCGACGAGGACCCAGTACTTC. Protein: CASSLLATRTQYF. The rearrangement links TRBV12-3 or TRBV12-4 to TRBJ2-5; no clear D gene. This CDR3 comprises 13 residues. The ends were cut back, 2 bases at V and 7 bases at J, with 11 bases in the middle.

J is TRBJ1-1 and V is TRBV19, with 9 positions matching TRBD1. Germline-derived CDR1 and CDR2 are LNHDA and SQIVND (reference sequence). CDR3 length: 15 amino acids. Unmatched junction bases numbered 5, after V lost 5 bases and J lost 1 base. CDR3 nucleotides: TGTGCCAGTAGTGGACAGGGGAGGCGGAACACTGAAGCTTTCTTT. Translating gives CASSGQGRRNTEAFF.

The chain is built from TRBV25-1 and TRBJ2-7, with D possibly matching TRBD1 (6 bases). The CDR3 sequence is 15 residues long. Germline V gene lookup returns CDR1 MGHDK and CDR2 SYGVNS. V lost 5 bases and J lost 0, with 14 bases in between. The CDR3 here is CASSQDSASSYEQYF. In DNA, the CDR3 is TGTGCCAGCAGTCAGGACAGCGCCAGCTCCTACGAGCAGTACTTC.